What follows is one TCR beta chain and its context. Antigen unknown. 60 Vbeta and 13 Jbeta primers were used in PCR. TCRdb keeps only in-frame clones here, not all; method: immunoSEQ multiplex PCR. The sample lists fewer than 200,000 clones, roughly 70% occurring once. V was pared by 1 base and J by 4 bases, with 8 bases between. The CDR3 loop spans 13 amino acids. From germline, CDR1 is SGHNT and CDR2 YYREEE (reference sequence). This sample was taken from a study of cytomegalovirus exposure and HLA in healthy donors. Broader study findings: In a later analysis, V- and J-gene trimming of beta chains associated with a DCLRE1C missense variant, replicated independently.

The specimen sequenced was PBMCs. The chain carries TRBV5-4 and TRBJ1-2; no clear D. The clonotype was recovered from a girl aged 5-17 years in good health and CMV-seronegative. CDR3 residues: CASSLPGFYGYTF. The CDR3 DNA follows: TGTGCCAGCAGCTTGCCGGGATTCTATGGCTACACCTTC.